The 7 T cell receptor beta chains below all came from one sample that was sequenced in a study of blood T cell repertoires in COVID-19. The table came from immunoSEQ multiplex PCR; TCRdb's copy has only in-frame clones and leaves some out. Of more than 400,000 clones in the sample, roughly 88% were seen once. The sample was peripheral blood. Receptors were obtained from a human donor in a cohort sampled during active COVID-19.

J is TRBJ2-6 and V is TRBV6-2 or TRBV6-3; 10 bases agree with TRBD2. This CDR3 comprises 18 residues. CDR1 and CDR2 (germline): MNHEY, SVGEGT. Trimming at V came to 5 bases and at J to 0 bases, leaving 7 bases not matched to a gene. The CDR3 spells CASSGAGLANSGANVLTF. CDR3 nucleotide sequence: TGTGCCAGCAGTGGGGCGGGACTAGCGAACTCTGGGGCCAACGTCCTGACTTTC.

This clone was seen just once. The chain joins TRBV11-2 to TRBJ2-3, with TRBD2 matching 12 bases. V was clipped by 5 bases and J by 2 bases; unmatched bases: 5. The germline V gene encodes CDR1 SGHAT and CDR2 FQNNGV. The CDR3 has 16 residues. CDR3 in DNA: TGTGCCAGCAGCCTGACTAGCGGGGGCTACACAGATACGCAGTATTTT. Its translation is CASSLTSGGYTDTQYF.

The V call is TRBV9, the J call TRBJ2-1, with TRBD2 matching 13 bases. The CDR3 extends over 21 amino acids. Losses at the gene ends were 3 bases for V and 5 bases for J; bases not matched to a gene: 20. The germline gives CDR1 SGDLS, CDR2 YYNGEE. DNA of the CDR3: TGTGCCAGCAGCGGCCGACTAGCGGGGGGAAAAGCTACCCGTAGGAACAATGAGCAGTTCTTC. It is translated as CASSGRLAGGKATRRNNEQFF.

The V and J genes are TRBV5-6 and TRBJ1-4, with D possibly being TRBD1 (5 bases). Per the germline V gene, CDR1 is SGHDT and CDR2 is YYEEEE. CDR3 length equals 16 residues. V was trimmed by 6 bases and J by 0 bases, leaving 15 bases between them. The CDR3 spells CASTRLTDATNEKLFF. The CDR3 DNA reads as TGTGCCAGCACCCGCTTGACAGACGCAACTAATGAAAAACTGTTTTTT.

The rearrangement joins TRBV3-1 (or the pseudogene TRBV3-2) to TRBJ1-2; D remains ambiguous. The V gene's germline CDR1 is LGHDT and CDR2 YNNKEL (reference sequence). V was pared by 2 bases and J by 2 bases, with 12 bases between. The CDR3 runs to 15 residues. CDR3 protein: CASSQSEGLNYGYTF. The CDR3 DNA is TGTGCCAGCAGCCAATCGGAAGGACTGAACTATGGCTACACCTTC.

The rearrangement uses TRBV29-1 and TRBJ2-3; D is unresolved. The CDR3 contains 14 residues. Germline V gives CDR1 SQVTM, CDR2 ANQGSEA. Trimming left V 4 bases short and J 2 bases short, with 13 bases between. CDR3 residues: CSVVRAGPTDTQYF. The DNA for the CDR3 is TGCAGCGTTGTTAGAGCAGGCCCCACAGATACGCAGTATTTT.

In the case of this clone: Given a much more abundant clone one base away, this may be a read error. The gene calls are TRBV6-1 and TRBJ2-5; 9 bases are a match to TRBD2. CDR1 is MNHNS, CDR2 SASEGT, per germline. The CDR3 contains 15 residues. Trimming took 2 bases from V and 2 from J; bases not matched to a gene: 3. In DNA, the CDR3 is TGTGCCAGCAGTGAACTAGCGGGGATACAAGAGACCCAGTACTTC. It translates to CASSELAGIQETQYF.